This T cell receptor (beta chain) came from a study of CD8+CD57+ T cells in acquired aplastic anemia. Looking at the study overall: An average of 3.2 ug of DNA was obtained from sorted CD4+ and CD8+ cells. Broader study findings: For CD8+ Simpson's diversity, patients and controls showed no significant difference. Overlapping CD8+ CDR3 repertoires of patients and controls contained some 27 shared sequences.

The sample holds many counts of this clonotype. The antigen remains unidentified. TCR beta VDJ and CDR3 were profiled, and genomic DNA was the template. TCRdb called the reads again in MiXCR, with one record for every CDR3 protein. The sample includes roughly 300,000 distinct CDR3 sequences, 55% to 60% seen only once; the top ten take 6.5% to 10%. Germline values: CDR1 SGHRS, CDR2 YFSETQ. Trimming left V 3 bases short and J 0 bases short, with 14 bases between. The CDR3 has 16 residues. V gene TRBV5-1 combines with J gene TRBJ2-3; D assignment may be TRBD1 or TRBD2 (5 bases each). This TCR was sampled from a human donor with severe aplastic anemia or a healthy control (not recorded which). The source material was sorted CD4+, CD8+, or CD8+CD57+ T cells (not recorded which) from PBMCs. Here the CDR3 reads CASSWFLGGSTDTQYF. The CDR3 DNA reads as TGCGCCAGCAGCTGGTTCCTTGGGGGTAGCACAGATACGCAGTATTTT.